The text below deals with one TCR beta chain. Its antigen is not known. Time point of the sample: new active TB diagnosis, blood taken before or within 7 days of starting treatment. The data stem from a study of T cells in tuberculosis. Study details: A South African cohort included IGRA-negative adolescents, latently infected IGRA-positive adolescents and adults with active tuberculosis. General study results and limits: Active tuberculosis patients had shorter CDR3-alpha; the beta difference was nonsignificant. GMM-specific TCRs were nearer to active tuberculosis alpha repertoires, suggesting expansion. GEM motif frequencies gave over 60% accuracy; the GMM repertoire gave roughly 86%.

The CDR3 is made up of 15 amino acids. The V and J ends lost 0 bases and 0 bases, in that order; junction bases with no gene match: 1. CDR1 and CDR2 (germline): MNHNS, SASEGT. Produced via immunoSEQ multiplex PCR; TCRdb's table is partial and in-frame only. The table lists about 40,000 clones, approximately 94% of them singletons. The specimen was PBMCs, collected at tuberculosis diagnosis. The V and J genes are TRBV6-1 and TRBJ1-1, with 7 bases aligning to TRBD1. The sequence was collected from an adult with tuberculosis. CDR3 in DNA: TGTGCCAGCAGTGAAGCGGACAGGCTGAACACTGAAGCTTTCTTT. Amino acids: CASSEADRLNTEAFF.